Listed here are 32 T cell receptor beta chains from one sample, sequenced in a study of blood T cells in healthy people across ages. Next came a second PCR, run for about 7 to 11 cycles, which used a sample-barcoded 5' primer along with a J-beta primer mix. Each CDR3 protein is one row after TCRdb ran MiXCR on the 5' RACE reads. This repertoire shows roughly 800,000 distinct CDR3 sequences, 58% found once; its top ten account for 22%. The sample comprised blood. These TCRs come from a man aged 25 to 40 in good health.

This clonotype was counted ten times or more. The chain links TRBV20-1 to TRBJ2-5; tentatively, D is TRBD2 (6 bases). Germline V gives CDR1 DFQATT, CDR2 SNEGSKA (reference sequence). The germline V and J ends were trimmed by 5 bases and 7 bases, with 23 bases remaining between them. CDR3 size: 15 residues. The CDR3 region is CSAHSRDSGLGTQYF. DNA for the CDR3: TGCAGTGCTCACTCCCGGGACTCCGGCCTGGGGACCCAGTACTTC.

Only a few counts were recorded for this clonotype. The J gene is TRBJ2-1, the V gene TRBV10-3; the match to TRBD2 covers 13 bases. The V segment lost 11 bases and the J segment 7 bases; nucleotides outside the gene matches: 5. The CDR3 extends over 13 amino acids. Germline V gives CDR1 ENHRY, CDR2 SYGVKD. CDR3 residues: CAVETSGGNEQFF. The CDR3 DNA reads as TGTGCCGTGGAGACTAGCGGGGGGAATGAGCAGTTCTTC.

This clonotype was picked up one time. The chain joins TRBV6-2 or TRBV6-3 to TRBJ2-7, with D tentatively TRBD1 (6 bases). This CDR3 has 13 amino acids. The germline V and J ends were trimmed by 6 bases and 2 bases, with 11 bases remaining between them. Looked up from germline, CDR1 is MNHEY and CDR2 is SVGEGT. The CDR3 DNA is TGTGCCAGCAGGGCGGACAGCCCCTACGAGCAGTACTTC. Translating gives CASRADSPYEQYF.

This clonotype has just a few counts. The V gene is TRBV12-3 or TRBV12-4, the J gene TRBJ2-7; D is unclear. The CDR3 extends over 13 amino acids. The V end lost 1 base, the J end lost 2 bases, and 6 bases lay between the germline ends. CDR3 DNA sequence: TGTGCCAGCAGTTTAGTCACAGCCTACGAGCAGTACTTC. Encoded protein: CASSLVTAYEQYF.

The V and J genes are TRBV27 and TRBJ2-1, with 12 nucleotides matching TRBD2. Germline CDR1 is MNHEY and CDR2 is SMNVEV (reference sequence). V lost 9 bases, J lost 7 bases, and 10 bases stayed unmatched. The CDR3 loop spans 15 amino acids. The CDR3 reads CARETSGGPFNEQFF. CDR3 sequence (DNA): TGTGCCAGGGAGACTAGCGGGGGTCCATTTAATGAGCAGTTCTTC.

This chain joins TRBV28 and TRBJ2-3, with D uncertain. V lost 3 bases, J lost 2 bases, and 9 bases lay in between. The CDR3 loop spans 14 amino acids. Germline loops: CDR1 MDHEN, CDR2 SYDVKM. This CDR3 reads CASSFQQNTDTQYF. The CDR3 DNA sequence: TGTGCCAGCAGTTTCCAACAGAACACAGATACGCAGTATTTT. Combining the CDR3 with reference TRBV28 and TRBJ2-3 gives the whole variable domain DVKVTQSSRYLVKRTGEKVFLECVQDMDHENMFWYRQDPGLGLRLIYFSYDVKMKEKGDIPEGYSVSREKKERFSLILESASTNQTSMYLCASSFQQNTDTQYFGPGTRLTVL.

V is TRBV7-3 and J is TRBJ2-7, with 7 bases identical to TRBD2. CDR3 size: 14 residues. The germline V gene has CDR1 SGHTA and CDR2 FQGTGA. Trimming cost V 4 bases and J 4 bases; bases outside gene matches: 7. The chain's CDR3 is CASSSGGTGYEQYF. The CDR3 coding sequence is TGTGCCAGCAGCTCGGGGGGAACGGGATACGAGCAGTACTTC.

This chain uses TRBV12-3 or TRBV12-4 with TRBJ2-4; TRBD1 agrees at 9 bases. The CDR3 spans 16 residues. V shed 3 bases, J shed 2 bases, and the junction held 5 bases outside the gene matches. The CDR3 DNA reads TGTGCCAGCAGTTTCAGACAGGGGGGGTCCAAAAACATTCAGTACTTC. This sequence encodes CASSFRQGGSKNIQYF.

The CDR3: CATSRVGGLYEQYF. In DNA, the CDR3 is TGTGCCACCAGCAGAGTGGGGGGCTTATACGAGCAGTACTTC. This sequence joins TRBV15 and TRBJ2-4, with D possibly being TRBD1 or TRBD2 (6 bases each). The J call is doubtful: the DNA matches TRBJ2-7 better. The CDR3 totals 14 residues. CDR1 and CDR2 from the germline V gene are LNHNV and YYDKDF (reference sequence).

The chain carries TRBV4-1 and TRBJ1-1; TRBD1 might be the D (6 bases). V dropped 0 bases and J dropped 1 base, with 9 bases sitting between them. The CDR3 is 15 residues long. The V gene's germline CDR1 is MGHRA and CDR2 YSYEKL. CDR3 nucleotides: TGCGCCAGCAGCCAAGAACAGGGTTCGAACACTGAAGCTTTCTTT. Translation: CASSQEQGSNTEAFF.

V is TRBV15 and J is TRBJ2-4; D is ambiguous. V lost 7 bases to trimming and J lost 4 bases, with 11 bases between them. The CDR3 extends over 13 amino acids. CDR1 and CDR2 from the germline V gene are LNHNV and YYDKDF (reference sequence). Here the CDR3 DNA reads TGTGCCACCAAAGGGCCGGTTAAAAACATTCAGTACTTC. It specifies CATKGPVKNIQYF.

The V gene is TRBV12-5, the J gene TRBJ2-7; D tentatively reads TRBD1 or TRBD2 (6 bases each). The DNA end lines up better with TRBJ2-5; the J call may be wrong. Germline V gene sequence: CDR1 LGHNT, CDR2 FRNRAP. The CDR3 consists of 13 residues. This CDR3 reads CASGFGGAETQYF. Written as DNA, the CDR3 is TGTGCTAGTGGATTCGGGGGCGCGGAGACCCAGTACTTC.

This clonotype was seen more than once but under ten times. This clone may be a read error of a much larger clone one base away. CDR3 protein: CAISEAPGGMYEQYF. The CDR3 bases are TGTGCCATCAGTGAGGCGCCCGGGGGGATGTACGAGCAGTACTTC. The chain employs TRBV10-3 and TRBJ2-7; 7 bases agree with TRBD2. Germline CDR1 is ENHRY and CDR2 is SYGVKD. The CDR3 length is 15 residues. With 2 bases clipped from V and 4 bases from J, the junction kept 8 bases outside the gene matches.

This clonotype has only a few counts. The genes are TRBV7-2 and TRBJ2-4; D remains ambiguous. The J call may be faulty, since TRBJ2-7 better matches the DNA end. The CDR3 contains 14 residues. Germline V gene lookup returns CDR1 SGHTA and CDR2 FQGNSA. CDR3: CASSSAPPTYEQYF. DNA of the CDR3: TGTGCCAGCAGCTCCGCACCCCCCACCTACGAGCAGTACTTC.

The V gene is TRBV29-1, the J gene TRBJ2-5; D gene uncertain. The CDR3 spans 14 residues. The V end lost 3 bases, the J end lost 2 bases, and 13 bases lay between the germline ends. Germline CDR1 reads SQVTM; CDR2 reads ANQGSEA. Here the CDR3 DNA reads TGCAGCGTTGAGGGCACCCAGATTCAAGAGACCCAGTACTTC. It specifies CSVEGTQIQETQYF.

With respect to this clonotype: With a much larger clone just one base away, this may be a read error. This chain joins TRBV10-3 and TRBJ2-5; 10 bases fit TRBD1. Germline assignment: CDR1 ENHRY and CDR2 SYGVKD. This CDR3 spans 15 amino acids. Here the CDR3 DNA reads TGTGCCATCAGCAGACAGGGGGCCTACCAAGAGACCCGGTACTTC. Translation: CAISRQGAYQETRYF.

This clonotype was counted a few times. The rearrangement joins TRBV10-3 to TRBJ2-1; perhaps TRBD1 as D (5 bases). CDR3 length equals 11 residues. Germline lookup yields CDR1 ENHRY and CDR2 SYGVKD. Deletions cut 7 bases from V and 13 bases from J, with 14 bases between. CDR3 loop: CAIKEETVQFF. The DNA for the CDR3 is TGTGCCATCAAAGAGGAGACAGTCCAGTTCTTC.

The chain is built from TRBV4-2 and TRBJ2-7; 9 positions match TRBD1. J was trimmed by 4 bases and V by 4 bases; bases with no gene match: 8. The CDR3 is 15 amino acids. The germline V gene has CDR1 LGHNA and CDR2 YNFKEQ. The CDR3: CASSLPGTGKYEQYF. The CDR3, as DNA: TGTGCCAGCAGCCTCCCCGGGACAGGGAAATACGAGCAGTACTTC.

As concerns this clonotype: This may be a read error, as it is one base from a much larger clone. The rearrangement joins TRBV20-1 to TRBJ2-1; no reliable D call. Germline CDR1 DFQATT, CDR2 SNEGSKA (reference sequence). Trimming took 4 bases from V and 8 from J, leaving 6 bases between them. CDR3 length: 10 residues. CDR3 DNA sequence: TGCAGTGCTAACTTCCATGAGCAGTTCTTC. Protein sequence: CSANFHEQFF.

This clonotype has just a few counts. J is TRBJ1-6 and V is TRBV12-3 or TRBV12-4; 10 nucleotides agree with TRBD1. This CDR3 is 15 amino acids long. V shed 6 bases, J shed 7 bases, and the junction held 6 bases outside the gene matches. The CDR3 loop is CASSPGTGENSPLHF. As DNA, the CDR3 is TGTGCCAGCAGCCCCGGGACAGGGGAGAATTCACCCCTCCACTTT.

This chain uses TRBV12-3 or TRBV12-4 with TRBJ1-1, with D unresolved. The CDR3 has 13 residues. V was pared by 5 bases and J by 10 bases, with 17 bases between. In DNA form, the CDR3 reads TGTGCCAGCAGTGACGGACCCGCACCCATAGCTTTCTTT. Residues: CASSDGPAPIAFF.

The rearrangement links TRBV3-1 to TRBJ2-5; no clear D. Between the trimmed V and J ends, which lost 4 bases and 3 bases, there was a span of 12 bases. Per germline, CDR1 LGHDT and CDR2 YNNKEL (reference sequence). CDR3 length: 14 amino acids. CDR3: CASSRPEVKETQYF. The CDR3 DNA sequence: TGTGCCAGCAGCCGACCAGAAGTCAAAGAGACCCAGTACTTC.

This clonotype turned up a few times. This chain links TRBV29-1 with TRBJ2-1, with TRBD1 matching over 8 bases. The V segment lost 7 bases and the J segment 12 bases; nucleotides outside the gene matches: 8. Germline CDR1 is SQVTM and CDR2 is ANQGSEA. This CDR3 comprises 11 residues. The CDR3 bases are TGCAGCGCCAGCTTAGACAGGGGGCAGTTCTTC. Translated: CSASLDRGQFF.

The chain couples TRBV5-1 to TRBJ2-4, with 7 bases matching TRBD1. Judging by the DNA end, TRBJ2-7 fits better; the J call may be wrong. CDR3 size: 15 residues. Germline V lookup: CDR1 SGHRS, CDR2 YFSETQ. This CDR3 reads CASNDRQGPLYEQYF. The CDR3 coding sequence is TGCGCCAGCAACGATCGACAGGGCCCTCTCTACGAGCAGTACTTC.

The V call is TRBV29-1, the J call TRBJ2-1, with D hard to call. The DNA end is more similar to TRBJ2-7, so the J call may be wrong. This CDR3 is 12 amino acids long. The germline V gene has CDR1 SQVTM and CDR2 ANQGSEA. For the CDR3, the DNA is TGCAGCGTCATGACCTCCTACAATGAGCAGTACTTC. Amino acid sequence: CSVMTSYNEQYF.

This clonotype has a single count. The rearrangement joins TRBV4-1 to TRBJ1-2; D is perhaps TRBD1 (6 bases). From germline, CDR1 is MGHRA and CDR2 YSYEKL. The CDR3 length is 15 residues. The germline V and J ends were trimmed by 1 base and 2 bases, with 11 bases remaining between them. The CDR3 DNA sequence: TGCGCCAGCAGCCAAGTTGGGGGGACAAACTATGGCTACACCTTC. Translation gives CASSQVGGTNYGYTF.

The CDR3 DNA reads as TGTGCCATCAGTCGAGCGGAAAATTCCTACGAGCAGTACTTC. Protein sequence: CAISRAENSYEQYF. The V call is TRBV10-3, the J call TRBJ2-5; D perhaps matches TRBD2 (5 bases). The J call is in doubt because the DNA end fits TRBJ2-7 better. The CDR3 extends over 14 amino acids. Germline V gene lookup returns CDR1 ENHRY and CDR2 SYGVKD.

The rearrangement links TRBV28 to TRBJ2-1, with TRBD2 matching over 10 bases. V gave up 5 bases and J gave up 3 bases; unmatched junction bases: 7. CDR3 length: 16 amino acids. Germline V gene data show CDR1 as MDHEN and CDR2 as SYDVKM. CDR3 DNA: TGTGCCAGCAGTCCCGCCCTAGCGGGGGTCTACAATGAGCAGTTCTTC. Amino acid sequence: CASSPALAGVYNEQFF. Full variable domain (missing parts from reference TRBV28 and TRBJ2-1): DVKVTQSSRYLVKRTGEKVFLECVQDMDHENMFWYRQDPGLGLRLIYFSYDVKMKEKGDIPEGYSVSREKKERFSLILESASTNQTSMYLCASSPALAGVYNEQFFGPGTRLTVL.

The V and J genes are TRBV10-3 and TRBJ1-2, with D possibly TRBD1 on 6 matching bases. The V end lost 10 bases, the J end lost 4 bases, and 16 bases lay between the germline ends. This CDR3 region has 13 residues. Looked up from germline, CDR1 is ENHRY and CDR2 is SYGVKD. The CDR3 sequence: CASHTGLGYGYTF. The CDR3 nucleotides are TGTGCCAGCCATACAGGGCTGGGCTATGGCTACACCTTC.

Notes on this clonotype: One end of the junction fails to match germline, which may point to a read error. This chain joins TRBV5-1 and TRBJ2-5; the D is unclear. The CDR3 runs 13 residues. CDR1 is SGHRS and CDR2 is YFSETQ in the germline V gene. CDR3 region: CANSLLGMETQYF. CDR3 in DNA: TGCGCCAACAGCTTGTTAGGGATGGAGACCCAGTACTTC.

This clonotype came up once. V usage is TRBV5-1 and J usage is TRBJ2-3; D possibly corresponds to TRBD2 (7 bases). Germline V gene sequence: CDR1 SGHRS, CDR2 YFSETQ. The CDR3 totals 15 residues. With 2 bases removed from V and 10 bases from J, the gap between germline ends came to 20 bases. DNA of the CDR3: TGCGCCAGCAGCTTACAAACAGGGAGGGCCGGTCCGCAGTATTTT. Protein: CASSLQTGRAGPQYF.

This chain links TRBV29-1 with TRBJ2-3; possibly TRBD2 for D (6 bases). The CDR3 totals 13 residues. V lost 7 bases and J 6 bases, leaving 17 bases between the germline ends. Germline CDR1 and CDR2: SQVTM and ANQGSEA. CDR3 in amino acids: CSATEGPRDTQYF. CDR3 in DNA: TGCAGCGCTACGGAGGGTCCCAGGGATACGCAGTATTTT.